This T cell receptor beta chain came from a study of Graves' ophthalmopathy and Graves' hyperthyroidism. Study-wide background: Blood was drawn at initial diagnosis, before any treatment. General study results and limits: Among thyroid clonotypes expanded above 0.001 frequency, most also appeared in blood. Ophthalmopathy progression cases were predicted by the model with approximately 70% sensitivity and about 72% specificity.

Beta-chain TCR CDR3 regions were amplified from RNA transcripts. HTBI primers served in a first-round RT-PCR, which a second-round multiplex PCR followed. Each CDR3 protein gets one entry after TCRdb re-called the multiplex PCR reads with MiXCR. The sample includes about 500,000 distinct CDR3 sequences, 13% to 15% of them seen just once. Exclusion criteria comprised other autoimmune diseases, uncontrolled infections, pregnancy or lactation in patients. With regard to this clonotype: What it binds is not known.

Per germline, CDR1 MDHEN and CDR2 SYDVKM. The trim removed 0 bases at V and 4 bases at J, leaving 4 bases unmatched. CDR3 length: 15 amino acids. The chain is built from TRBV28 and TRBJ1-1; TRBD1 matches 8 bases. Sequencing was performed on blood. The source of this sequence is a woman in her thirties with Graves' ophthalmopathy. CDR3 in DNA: TGTGCCAGCAGTTTATGGGACAGGGCCGGCACTGAAGCTTTCTTT. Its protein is CASSLWDRAGTEAFF.